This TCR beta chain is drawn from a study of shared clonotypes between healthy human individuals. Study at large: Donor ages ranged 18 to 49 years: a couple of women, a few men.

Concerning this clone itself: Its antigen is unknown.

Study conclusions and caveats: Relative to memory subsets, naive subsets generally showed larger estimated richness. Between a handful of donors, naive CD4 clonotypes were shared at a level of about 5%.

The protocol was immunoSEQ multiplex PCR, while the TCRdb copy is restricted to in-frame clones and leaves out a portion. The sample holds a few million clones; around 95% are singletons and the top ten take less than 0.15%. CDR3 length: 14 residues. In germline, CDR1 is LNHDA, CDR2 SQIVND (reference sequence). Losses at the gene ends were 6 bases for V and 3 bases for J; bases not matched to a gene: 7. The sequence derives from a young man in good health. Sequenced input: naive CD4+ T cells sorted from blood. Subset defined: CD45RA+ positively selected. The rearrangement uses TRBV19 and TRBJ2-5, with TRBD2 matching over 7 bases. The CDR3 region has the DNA TGTGCCAGTAGCCAGGGAGGGCCGGAAGAGACCCAGTACTTC. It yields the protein CASSQGGPEETQYF.